This T cell receptor (beta chain) stems from a study of T cell repertoires in cytomegalovirus infection. In the study overall: Public TCR beta signatures indicated both CMV infection and matching HLA type.

TCRdb fed the reads into MiXCR, producing one record per CDR3 protein. The table records approximately 590,000 distinct CDR3 sequences, 40% of them present only once. On this clonotype itself: Antigen: not known.

There are 15 residues in the CDR3. Per germline, CDR1 SEHNR and CDR2 FQNEAQ (reference sequence). V gave up 2 bases and J gave up 1 base, with 10 bases separating them. Overall study findings and caveats: The study found HLA-C-restricted CMV-specific TCR beta clonotypes dominating the ex vivo response.

V gene TRBV7-9 combines with J gene TRBJ2-3, with D perhaps TRBD1 (6 bases). This specimen consisted of cultured PBMCs, obtained from culture after CMV antigen stimulation. The TCR was taken from a human donor in good health (CMV status not recorded). Some clones in this sample may be carry-over from other donors' samples. The CDR3 protein is CASSLSGAGTDTQYF. CDR3 in DNA: TGTGCCAGCAGCTTATCAGGGGCCGGCACAGATACGCAGTATTTT.